The 21 T cell receptor beta chains below come from one sample, sequenced in a study of technical replicates of blood from a handful of donors. The repertoire was sequenced with immunoSEQ multiplex PCR; TCRdb's copy has only in-frame clones and lacks some. In the table there are about 66,000 clones, 70% to 90% of which are singletons. Sample: PBMCs. These receptors were taken from a human donor in good health. Some clones in this sample may be carry-over from other donors' samples.

This clone was found once. J is TRBJ2-1 and V is TRBV4-2; TRBD2 matches at 11 bases. Losses at the gene ends were 5 bases for V and 6 bases for J; bases not matched to a gene: 15. The germline V gene has CDR1 LGHNA and CDR2 YNFKEQ. This CDR3 is 18 amino acids long. As DNA, the CDR3 is TGTGCCAGCAGCAAGGTCGGGGAAAGTGGGACTAGCGGCAATGAGCAGTTCTTC. Protein: CASSKVGESGTSGNEQFF.

CDR3 region: CASRRGLAVQETQYF. In nucleotides, the CDR3 is TGTGCCAGCAGGCGGGGACTAGCGGTTCAAGAGACCCAGTACTTC. V and J are TRBV7-2 and TRBJ2-5, with TRBD2 matching over 11 bases. This CDR3 contains 15 residues. V shed 6 bases and J 2 bases; nucleotides not matched to a gene: 5. The V gene's germline CDR1 is SGHTA and CDR2 FQGNSA.

The chain couples TRBV7-6 to TRBJ2-7; TRBD2 is a possible D gene (6 bases). V shed 6 bases and J shed 0 bases, with 15 bases lying between them. There are 15 residues in the CDR3. Germline values: CDR1 SGHVS, CDR2 FNYEAQ. The CDR3 spells CASSTQAGISYEQYF. CDR3 bases: TGTGCCAGCAGTACCCAGGCGGGGATCTCCTACGAGCAGTACTTC.

The chain uses TRBV5-1 and TRBJ2-2; no definite D call. CDR3 length: 14 residues. The germline CDR1 and CDR2 sequences are SGHRS and YFSETQ. V was shortened by 4 bases and J by 6 bases, with 13 bases between the two germline ends. Written as DNA, the CDR3 is TGCGCCAGCAGCCCCCAACCTGACTCCGGGGAGCTGTTTTTT. Its protein product is CASSPQPDSGELFF.

The gene calls are TRBV15 and TRBJ2-7, with D maybe TRBD2 (6 bases). V was pared by 3 bases and J by 6 bases, with 21 bases between. The germline V gene encodes CDR1 LNHNV and CDR2 YYDKDF (reference sequence). This CDR3 region has 16 residues. The CDR3 spells CATSSLGGATPLEQYF. CDR3 DNA: TGTGCCACCAGCAGCCTCGGCGGGGCCACTCCCCTCGAGCAGTACTTC.

The rearrangement links TRBV30 to TRBJ1-1, with TRBD1 matching over 7 bases. With 3 bases clipped from V and 4 bases from J, the junction kept 17 bases outside the gene matches. This CDR3 has 17 amino acids. Germline V CDR1 and CDR2: GTSNPN, SVGIG (reference sequence). The CDR3 DNA is TGTGCCTGGAGGAGGGACAGAGTAATGGCGGATGTCACTGAAGCTTTCTTT. The encoded protein is CAWRRDRVMADVTEAFF. The complete variable domain, with remaining parts taken from reference TRBV30 and TRBJ1-1, reads SQTIHQWPATLVQPVGSPLSLECTVEGTSNPNLYWYRQAAGRGLQLLFYSVGIGQISSEVPQNLSASRPQDRQFILSSKKLLLSDSGFYLCAWRRDRVMADVTEAFFGQGTRLTVV.

Judged by abundance, this clone is medium-sized. Other nucleotide sequences from this sample produce the same CDR3. The chain combines TRBV5-1 with TRBJ1-1, with a tentative D call TRBD1 (5 bases). V shed 4 bases and J shed 3 bases, with 13 bases lying between them. The CDR3 extends over 14 amino acids. CDR1 SGHRS and CDR2 YFSETQ come from the germline V gene. The CDR3 protein is CASSPAGGYTEAFF. CDR3 nucleotides: TGCGCCAGCAGCCCGGCCGGGGGGTACACTGAAGCTTTCTTT.

The V call is TRBV13, the J call TRBJ1-5; a weak D match, TRBD1 (5 bases). The CDR3 spans 13 residues. Trimming left V 8 bases short and J 3 bases short, with 11 bases between. Germline CDR1 is PRHDT and CDR2 is FYEKMQ (reference sequence). CDR3 nucleotides: TGTGCCAGCTCGGGGGGGTACAATCAGCCCCAGCATTTT. Amino acids: CASSGGYNQPQHF.

This chain uses TRBV7-3 with TRBJ1-2, with D possibly matching TRBD1 (6 bases). Germline V lookup: CDR1 SGHTA, CDR2 FQGTGA. This CDR3 has 13 amino acids. Trimming stripped 5 bases from V and 8 bases from J, with 15 bases between. In DNA, the CDR3 is TGTGCCAGCAGCCCCAGGGGCGAGGGAGGCTACACCTTC. It yields the protein CASSPRGEGGYTF. The full variable domain, in which reference TRBV7-3 and TRBJ1-2 provide the parts outside the CDR3, is GAGVSQTPSNKVTEKGKYVELRCDPISGHTALYWYRQSLGQGPEFLIYFQGTGAADDSGLPNDRFFAVRPEGSVSTLKIQRTERGDSAVYLCASSPRGEGGYTFGSGTRLTVV.

The gene calls are TRBV7-3 and TRBJ1-2; D call uncertain. Trimming cost V 1 base and J 7 bases, with 10 bases left between them. The CDR3 is 13 residues long. Germline V gene lookup returns CDR1 SGHTA and CDR2 FQGTGA. DNA of the CDR3: TGTGCCAGCAGCTTAAAAGCAGGCTCTGGCTACACCTTC. It specifies CASSLKAGSGYTF. Drawing the rest from reference TRBV7-3 and TRBJ1-2, the complete variable domain is GAGVSQTPSNKVTEKGKYVELRCDPISGHTALYWYRQSLGQGPEFLIYFQGTGAADDSGLPNDRFFAVRPEGSVSTLKIQRTERGDSAVYLCASSLKAGSGYTFGSGTRLTVV.

The chain links TRBV4-3 to TRBJ2-7; D possibly corresponds to TRBD1 (5 bases). This CDR3 has 14 residues. In germline, CDR1 is LGHNA, CDR2 YSLEER. V shed 5 bases and J shed 2 bases, with 13 bases lying between them. The CDR3 protein is CASSEDTGTYEQYF. The CDR3 bases are TGCGCCAGCAGCGAGGACACCGGTACCTACGAGCAGTACTTC.

The chain recombines TRBV5-1 with TRBJ2-3; TRBD2 aligns across 15 bases. V trimming: 3 bases; J trimming: 5 bases; junction bases outside the gene matches: 13. The CDR3 totals 19 residues. Per germline, CDR1 SGHRS and CDR2 YFSETQ. CDR3 residues: CASSSFPGLAGGTGDTQYF. The DNA for the CDR3 is TGCGCCAGCAGCTCGTTTCCCGGACTAGCGGGAGGGACGGGAGATACGCAGTATTTT.

The chain couples TRBV29-1 to TRBJ2-1; D might be TRBD2 (5 bases). With 3 bases removed from V and 0 bases from J, the gap between germline ends came to 12 bases. The CDR3 spans 15 residues. Germline CDR1 SQVTM, CDR2 ANQGSEA. The DNA for the CDR3 is TGCAGCGTTGATGCTACTAGGAGCTCCTACAATGAGCAGTTCTTC. Translating gives CSVDATRSSYNEQFF.

This chain uses TRBV29-1 with TRBJ1-1; 7 bases align to TRBD1. V lost 4 bases and J lost 6; bases outside the gene matches: 8. Germline V gene lookup returns CDR1 SQVTM and CDR2 ANQGSEA. The CDR3 sequence is 13 residues long. CDR3 amino acids: CSVGARGQPEAFF. CDR3 coding DNA: TGCAGCGTTGGGGCTAGGGGACAGCCTGAAGCTTTCTTT.

V is TRBV4-1 and J is TRBJ2-5, with 9 bases matching TRBD1. Germline V lookup: CDR1 MGHRA, CDR2 YSYEKL. The CDR3 is 15 residues long. V was clipped by 1 base and J by 5 bases; unmatched bases: 5. The CDR3 loop is CASSQGTGVSETQYF. DNA of the CDR3: TGCGCCAGCAGCCAAGGGACAGGGGTGAGTGAGACCCAGTACTTC.

This sequence joins TRBV4-2 and TRBJ2-3; 7 nucleotides align to TRBD2. V shed 6 bases, J shed 8 bases, and the junction held 14 bases outside the gene matches. From germline, CDR1 is LGHNA and CDR2 YNFKEQ. The CDR3 runs 15 residues. As DNA, the CDR3 is TGTGCCAGCAGGCGGGGGACCGACCCGTGGAGTACGCAGTATTTT. Its protein is CASRRGTDPWSTQYF.

The count of this clone is one. The gene calls are TRBV11-3 and TRBJ2-1; maybe TRBD1 (6 bases). Germline V gene data show CDR1 as SGHNT and CDR2 as YENEEA. The CDR3 sequence is 18 residues long. The V and J ends lost 1 base and 1 base respectively, with 17 bases between them. The CDR3 sequence is CASSLGPGRGMSYNEQFF. CDR3 DNA sequence: TGTGCCAGCAGCTTAGGCCCGGGCAGGGGAATGTCCTACAATGAGCAGTTCTTC. Full variable domain (remainder filled in from reference TRBV11-3 and TRBJ2-1): EAGVVQSPRYKIIEKKQPVAFWCNPISGHNTLYWYLQNLGQGPELLIRYENEEAVDDSQLPKDRFSAERLKGVDSTLKIQPAELGDSAVYLCASSLGPGRGMSYNEQFFGPGTRLTVL.

CDR3 coding DNA: TGCGCCAGCAGCCAAGGTCTCCTTCGCGGGGGCCGGGGGGATGAGCAGTTCTTC. This translates into CASSQGLLRGGRGDEQFF. The chain uses TRBV4-1 and TRBJ2-1; possible D gene TRBD2, 7 bases. This CDR3 is 18 amino acids long. V gave up 1 base and J gave up 8 bases, with 24 bases separating them. Germline V gene lookup returns CDR1 MGHRA and CDR2 YSYEKL.

J is TRBJ2-5 and V is TRBV20-1; D not resolved. The germline V and J ends were trimmed by 7 bases and 2 bases, with 8 bases remaining between them. Germline V gene sequence: CDR1 DFQATT, CDR2 SNEGSKA (reference sequence). The CDR3 covers 11 residues. CDR3 coding DNA: TGCAGTGTTGAGAGACAAGAGACCCAGTACTTC. It yields the protein CSVERQETQYF.

This chain uses TRBV2 with TRBJ2-1; 14 bases agree with TRBD2. CDR3 length: 14 residues. V shed 7 bases, J shed 8 bases, and the junction held 4 bases outside the gene matches. CDR1 is SNHLY, CDR2 FYNNEI, per germline. The CDR3, as DNA: TGTGCCAGCACCGGGACTAGCGGGAGCTATGAGCAGTTCTTC. It encodes CASTGTSGSYEQFF. Full variable domain (outside the CDR3, taken from reference TRBV2 and TRBJ2-1): EPEVTQTPSHQVTQMGQEVILRCVPISNHLYFYWYRQILGQKVEFLVSFYNNEISEKSEIFDDQFSVERPDGSNFTLKIRSTKLEDSAMYFCASTGTSGSYEQFFGPGTRLTVL.

The chain has TRBV10-2 and TRBJ2-2; the D gene is possibly TRBD1 (6 bases). Trimming shortened V by 6 bases and J by 5 bases, and 13 bases separated the two germline ends. This CDR3 is 14 amino acids long. CDR1 WSHSY and CDR2 SAAADI come from the germline V gene. The CDR3 coding sequence is TGCGCCAGCAGGAGACAGGAGAGGACCGGGGAGCTGTTTTTT. Amino acid sequence: CASRRQERTGELFF.